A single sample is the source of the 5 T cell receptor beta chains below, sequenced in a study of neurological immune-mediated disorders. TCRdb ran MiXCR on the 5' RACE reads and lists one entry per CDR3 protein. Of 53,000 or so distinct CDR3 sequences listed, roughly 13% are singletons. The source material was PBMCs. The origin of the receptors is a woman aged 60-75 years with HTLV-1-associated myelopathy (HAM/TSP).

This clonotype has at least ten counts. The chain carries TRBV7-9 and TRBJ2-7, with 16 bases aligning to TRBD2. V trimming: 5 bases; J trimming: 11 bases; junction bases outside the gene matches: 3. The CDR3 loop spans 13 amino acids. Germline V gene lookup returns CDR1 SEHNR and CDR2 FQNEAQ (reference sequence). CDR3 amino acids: CASSPGTSGREYF. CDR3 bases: TGTGCCAGCAGCCCGGGGACTAGCGGGAGGGAGTACTTC.

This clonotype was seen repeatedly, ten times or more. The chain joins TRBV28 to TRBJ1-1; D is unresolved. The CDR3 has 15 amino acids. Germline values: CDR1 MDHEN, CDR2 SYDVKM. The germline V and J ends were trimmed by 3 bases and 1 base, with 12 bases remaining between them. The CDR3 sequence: CASSLGRWANTEAFF. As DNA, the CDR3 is TGTGCCAGCAGTTTGGGGAGATGGGCGAACACTGAAGCTTTCTTT.

Here the CDR3 reads CACDPNGNEQFF. For the CDR3, the DNA is TGTGCCTGCGATCCAAACGGGAATGAGCAGTTCTTC. The J gene is TRBJ2-1, the V gene TRBV2; the D is unclear. The CDR3 runs to 12 residues. CDR1 and CDR2 from the germline V gene are SNHLY and FYNNEI. Trimming took 11 bases from V and 7 from J, leaving 15 bases between them.

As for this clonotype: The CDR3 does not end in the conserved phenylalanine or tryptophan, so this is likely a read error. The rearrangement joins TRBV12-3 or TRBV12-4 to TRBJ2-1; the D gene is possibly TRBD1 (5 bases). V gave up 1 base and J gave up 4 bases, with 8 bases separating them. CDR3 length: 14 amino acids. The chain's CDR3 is CASSLGQGYNEQFL. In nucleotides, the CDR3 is TGTGCCAGCAGTTTAGGGCAGGGATACAATGAGCAGTTCTTA.

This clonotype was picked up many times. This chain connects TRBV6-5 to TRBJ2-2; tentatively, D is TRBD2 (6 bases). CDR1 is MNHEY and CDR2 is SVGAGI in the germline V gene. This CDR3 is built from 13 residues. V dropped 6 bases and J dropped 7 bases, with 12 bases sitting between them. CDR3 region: CASSLMGGGELFF. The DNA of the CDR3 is TGTGCCAGCAGCCTCATGGGGGGCGGGGAGCTGTTTTTT.